A selection of T cell receptor beta chains follows, all from one sample in a study of vaccination and CD4 T cells after COVID-19. MiXCR, run by TCRdb on the PCR reads, gives a single entry per CDR3 protein. There are 6,200 or so distinct CDR3 sequences in the sample; roughly 70% occur only once, and around 46% lies in the top ten. No cognate antigen is known for these TCRs. The sample was CD4+ T cells from blood, cultured in vitro. Source of these receptors: a human donor who had recovered from COVID-19. CDR3s include the opening cysteine and the closing phenylalanine or tryptophan. The D gene is left open where the match is weak. A clone size is listed for some rows: how often the clone was seen (once, few, many), or a class if it is expanded.

clone size	J gene	V gene	D gene	CDR3 protein	CDR3 DNA
-	TRBJ2-7	TRBV6-1	-	CASSANGATGREQYF	TGTGCCAGCAGTGCCAATGGCGCAACAGGGCGGGAGCAGTACTTC
-	TRBJ2-5	TRBV7-2	-	CASSRTARFAQYF	TGTGCCAGCAGCCGCACTGCTAGATTCGCCCAGTACTTC
-	TRBJ2-1	TRBV24-1	-	CATSWAGSNNEQFF	TGTGCCACCAGTTGGGCCGGGTCTAACAATGAGCAGTTCTTC
few	TRBJ1-2	TRBV20-1	-	CSARDPGTKRFLNYGYTF	TGCAGTGCTAGAGATCCTGGGACGAAAAGATTCCTTAACTATGGCTACACCTTC
few	TRBJ2-5	TRBV20-1	-	CSARDGVETQYF	TGCAGTGCTAGAGATGGCGTGGAGACCCAGTACTTC
-	TRBJ2-5	TRBV7-2	-	CASSLNLGETQYF	TGTGCCAGCAGCTTAAACCTGGGGGAGACCCAGTACTTC
-	TRBJ2-7	TRBV20-1	-	CSAISGLTASYEQYF	TGCAGTGCTATTTCAGGTCTGACGGCCTCCTACGAGCAGTACTTC
-	TRBJ1-6	TRBV30	-	CAWSAEDSSYNSPLHF	TGTGCCTGGAGTGCGGAGGATAGCTCCTATAATTCACCCCTCCACTTT
-	TRBJ2-3	TRBV10-3	TRBD2	CAISLAGGRTDTQYF	TGTGCCATCAGTCTAGCGGGAGGGCGCACAGATACGCAGTATTTT
few	TRBJ1-6	TRBV12-3/TRBV12-4	-	CASSLEQASPLHF	TGTGCCAGCAGTTTAGAACAGGCATCACCCCTCCACTTT
medium-sized	TRBJ2-5	TRBV7-2	-	CASSVGIQETQYF	TGTGCCAGCTCCGTGGGTATCCAAGAGACCCAGTACTTC